The T cell receptor beta chain under discussion was sequenced for a study of control samples from healthy donors and cancer patients. Germline-derived CDR1 and CDR2 are SGHVS and FNYEAQ. V shed 1 base, J shed 6 bases, and the junction held 10 bases outside the gene matches. The CDR3 consists of 16 residues. Here immunoSEQ multiplex PCR was the method, and the copy in TCRdb shows in-frame clones only, minus some. Of 48,000 or so clones listed, over 85% are singletons. The sample was PBMCs. V is TRBV7-6 and J is TRBJ2-3, with TRBD2 identical over 7 bases. The origin of this receptor is a woman aged 45-65 years with head and neck cancer. This chain's CDR3 is CASSLGPRGGDDTQYF. The DNA of the CDR3 is TGTGCCAGCAGCTTAGGACCGCGCGGGGGTGACGATACGCAGTATTTT.